Below, 24 T cell receptor beta chains from the same sample are listed, as sequenced in a study of early T cells in non-severe SARS-CoV-2 infection. TCRdb called the 5' RACE reads again in MiXCR, with one record for every CDR3 protein. This table has under 75,000 distinct CDR3 sequences, roughly 13% appearing once. Sequenced: whole blood. These receptors originate from an adult who was a healthcare worker with PCR-confirmed SARS-CoV-2 infection or an uninfected control (not recorded which).

This clonotype was counted ten times or more. V usage is TRBV7-9 and J usage is TRBJ2-1; D may be TRBD1 (6 bases). The length of the CDR3 is 13 residues. Between the trimmed V and J ends, which lost 1 base and 5 bases, there was a span of 6 bases. CDR1 SEHNR and CDR2 FQNEAQ come from the germline V gene (reference sequence). The CDR3 DNA follows: TGTGCCAGCAGCTTAGGGGGGCACAATGAGCAGTTCTTC. Its protein product is CASSLGGHNEQFF.

V gene TRBV11-3 combines with J gene TRBJ2-3; D is unresolved. The V end was cut by 0 bases, the J end by 9 bases, with 10 bases between. In germline, CDR1 is SGHNT, CDR2 YENEEA. The CDR3 is made up of 13 amino acids. The CDR3, as DNA: TGTGCCAGCAGCTTAGACGGTGGTGGAACGCAGTATTTT. This sequence encodes CASSLDGGGTQYF.

This clonotype was recorded at least ten times. The gene calls are TRBV29-1 and TRBJ2-6; 8 bases align to TRBD1. The CDR3 runs 15 residues. From germline, CDR1 is SQVTM and CDR2 ANQGSEA. The V segment lost 7 bases and the J segment 4 bases; nucleotides outside the gene matches: 9. DNA of the CDR3: TGCAGCGCCGGGATGACAGGGGCCGGGGCCAACGTCCTGACTTTC. It codes for CSAGMTGAGANVLTF.

V gene TRBV19 combines with J gene TRBJ2-5; D remains ambiguous. Germline CDR1 and CDR2: LNHDA and SQIVND (reference sequence). V dropped 5 bases and J dropped 6 bases, with 13 bases sitting between them. The length of the CDR3 is 13 residues. CDR3 loop: CASSALTQQTQYF. The CDR3 DNA reads as TGTGCCAGTAGTGCGCTAACTCAACAGACCCAGTACTTC.

This clonotype was recorded once. The V call is TRBV12-3 or TRBV12-4, the J call TRBJ2-7, with 10 positions matching TRBD2. V was pared by 6 bases and J by 2 bases, with 7 bases of the junction left unmatched. This CDR3 is built from 15 residues. CDR3 DNA: TGTGCCAGCAGCCCTAGCGGGAGTCTCACCTACGAGCAGTACTTC. As protein: CASSPSGSLTYEQYF.

There are many counts of this clonotype. The CDR3 bases are TGCAGTGCTCTGACAGGGGGTGGTCAGCCCCAGCATTTT. Protein sequence: CSALTGGGQPQHF. J is TRBJ1-5 and V is TRBV20-1; 9 bases line up with TRBD1. Germline CDR1 DFQATT, CDR2 SNEGSKA (reference sequence). The CDR3 is made up of 13 amino acids. Germline trimming cut 5 bases from V and 6 bases from J; bases unmatched to any gene: 5.

This clonotype came up many times. The chain combines TRBV5-1 with TRBJ2-3; no clear D. Per the germline V gene, CDR1 is SGHRS and CDR2 is YFSETQ. The CDR3 runs to 17 residues. V was pared by 0 bases and J by 2 bases, with 16 bases between. CDR3 bases: TGCGCCAGCAGCTTGGATCCTGCTGGCACTAACACAGATACGCAGTATTTT. It encodes CASSLDPAGTNTDTQYF.

The chain employs TRBV24-1 and TRBJ1-5, with a weak D call TRBD1 (6 bases). In germline, CDR1 is KGHDR, CDR2 SFDVKD. V lost 8 bases, J lost 0 bases, and 13 bases lay in between. The CDR3 spans 15 residues. CDR3 in amino acids: CATKVGGYSNQPQHF. The CDR3 DNA follows: TGTGCCACCAAGGTAGGGGGGTATAGCAATCAGCCCCAGCATTTT.

This clonotype showed up many times. V usage is TRBV27 and J usage is TRBJ2-1, with 8 nucleotides matching TRBD2. V lost 4 bases and J lost 6; bases outside the gene matches: 5. The CDR3 runs 14 residues. CDR1 MNHEY and CDR2 SMNVEV come from the germline V gene (reference sequence). The CDR3 DNA reads as TGTGCCAGCAGTTCTGCTAGCGGGTCCAATGAGCAGTTCTTC. The encoded protein is CASSSASGSNEQFF.

This clonotype was seen repeatedly, ten times or more. The chain carries TRBV5-1 and TRBJ2-2; no clear D gene. Germline V gene sequence: CDR1 SGHRS, CDR2 YFSETQ. V lost 6 bases, J lost 1 base, and 4 bases lay in between. The CDR3 has 12 amino acids. CDR3 sequence: CASNQNTGELFF. The DNA for the CDR3 is TGCGCCAGCAATCAGAACACCGGGGAGCTGTTTTTT.

In its sample, this clonotype was seen many times. The gene calls are TRBV27 and TRBJ2-1; D uncertain. Germline-derived CDR1 and CDR2 are MNHEY and SMNVEV (reference sequence). With 3 bases removed from V and 2 bases from J, the gap between germline ends came to 8 bases. CDR3 length: 14 residues. CDR3 loop: CASSFGETYNEQFF. CDR3 DNA sequence: TGTGCCAGCAGTTTCGGAGAAACCTACAATGAGCAGTTCTTC.

In this sample, this clonotype turned up many times. The rearrangement joins TRBV6-5 to TRBJ2-5; 13 bases align to TRBD2. Per germline, CDR1 MNHEY and CDR2 SVGAGI. CDR3 length equals 16 residues. The J segment lost 3 bases and the V segment lost 5 bases, leaving 6 bases of the junction unmatched. CDR3 amino acids: CASSVSGLAGEETQYF. In DNA, the CDR3 is TGTGCCAGCAGTGTAAGCGGACTAGCGGGGGAAGAGACCCAGTACTTC.

This clonotype was counted many times. The V gene is TRBV29-1, the J gene TRBJ2-1; no clear D gene. This CDR3 region has 13 residues. The germline CDR1 and CDR2 sequences are SQVTM and ANQGSEA. Trimming left V 0 bases short and J 3 bases short, with 6 bases between. The CDR3 coding sequence is TGCAGCGTTGAAGATATAGTCTACAATGAGCAGTTCTTC. This gives the protein CSVEDIVYNEQFF.

The chain has TRBV7-2 and TRBJ2-7; 10 bases line up with TRBD2. This CDR3 contains 12 residues. Germline V gives CDR1 SGHTA, CDR2 FQGNSA. V dropped 5 bases and J dropped 9; count of bases not matched to a gene: 4. CDR3 in amino acids: CASSSGRALQYF. Written as DNA, the CDR3 is TGTGCCAGCAGCAGCGGGAGGGCCCTGCAGTACTTC.

This clonotype has ten or more counts. The J gene is TRBJ1-1, the V gene TRBV11-3, with 8 nucleotides matching TRBD1. Germline-derived CDR1 and CDR2 are SGHNT and YENEEA. The junction had 11 bases not matched to a gene; V was cut back by 7 bases and J by 7 bases. This CDR3 has 14 amino acids. In nucleotides, the CDR3 is TGTGCCAGCACCCCCGGGACAGGCCGGATTGAAGCTTTCTTT. The encoded protein is CASTPGTGRIEAFF.

This clonotype was detected ten times or more. The rearrangement uses TRBV29-1 and TRBJ2-2; no clear D gene. V was trimmed by 7 bases and J by 8 bases, leaving 17 bases between them. This CDR3 comprises 13 residues. The germline V gene has CDR1 SQVTM and CDR2 ANQGSEA. Written as DNA, the CDR3 is TGCAGCGCTGACGGTTTAGTGGGGGGGGAGCTGTTTTTT. As protein: CSADGLVGGELFF.

This clonotype was seen a handful of times. The chain is built from TRBV29-1 and TRBJ2-3; D may be TRBD1 (6 bases). From germline, CDR1 is SQVTM and CDR2 ANQGSEA. The germline V and J ends were trimmed by 7 bases and 5 bases, with 16 bases remaining between them. The CDR3 runs to 13 residues. The CDR3 nucleotides are TGCAGCGGTTCTTCAGGGGTAGGAGATACGCAGTATTTT. Protein: CSGSSGVGDTQYF.

The chain carries TRBV18 and TRBJ1-5; D is unresolved. Germline lookup yields CDR1 KGHSH and CDR2 LQKENI. V was shortened by 2 bases and J by 3 bases, with 8 bases between the two germline ends. The CDR3 contains 14 residues. The CDR3 sequence is CASSPGNTNQPQHF. DNA for the CDR3: TGTGCCAGCTCACCAGGCAATACCAATCAGCCCCAGCATTTT.

This clonotype was seen only a few times. This sequence joins TRBV2 and TRBJ1-4; the D gene is possibly TRBD1 (5 bases). The CDR3 spans 14 residues. Deletions cut 1 base from V and 7 bases from J, with 10 bases between. The germline CDR1 and CDR2 sequences are SNHLY and FYNNEI. The CDR3 spells CASSEGGLIEKLFF. CDR3 DNA: TGTGCCAGCAGTGAAGGGGGCCTGATTGAAAAACTGTTTTTT.

The gene calls are TRBV19 and TRBJ2-1, with no clear D. CDR1 is LNHDA, CDR2 SQIVND, per germline (reference sequence). The CDR3 runs to 14 residues. The V and J ends lost 5 bases and 4 bases respectively, with 12 bases between them. This CDR3 reads CASSYRTLYNEQFF. DNA of the CDR3: TGTGCCAGTAGTTATAGAACCCTGTACAATGAGCAGTTCTTC.

Only a few counts were recorded for this clonotype. The V gene is TRBV7-9, the J gene TRBJ2-1, with 9 positions matching TRBD1. This CDR3 is 15 amino acids long. The germline V gene encodes CDR1 SEHNR and CDR2 FQNEAQ (reference sequence). V was clipped by 4 bases and J by 7 bases; unmatched bases: 8. The CDR3 nucleotides read TGTGCCAGCAGCTACCAGGGACAGGGTAGGAATGAGCAGTTCTTC. Amino acid sequence: CASSYQGQGRNEQFF.

V is TRBV27 and J is TRBJ2-1, with TRBD2 matching 13 bases. The CDR3 totals 15 residues. The junction had 3 bases not matched to a gene; V was cut back by 6 bases and J by 4 bases. The germline gives CDR1 MNHEY, CDR2 SMNVEV (reference sequence). The CDR3, as DNA: TGTGCCAGCAGAGGACTAGCGGGAGCATACAATGAGCAGTTCTTC. Translated, it gives CASRGLAGAYNEQFF.

The rearrangement links TRBV19 to TRBJ1-6; TRBD1 matches at 10 bases. The V and J ends lost 3 bases and 14 bases, in that order; junction bases with no gene match: 13. CDR1 and CDR2 (germline): LNHDA, SQIVND (reference sequence). The CDR3 spans 16 residues. The CDR3, as DNA: TGTGCCAGTAGTATGGATCGGACAGGGGGGCGTTTGGCCCTCCACTTT. Translated: CASSMDRTGGRLALHF.

The sample holds a few counts of this clonotype. The rearrangement uses TRBV15 and TRBJ1-2; D is unclear. Trimming shortened V by 1 base and J by 6 bases, and 9 bases separated the two germline ends. CDR1 LNHNV and CDR2 YYDKDF come from the germline V gene (reference sequence). The CDR3 extends over 13 amino acids. For the CDR3, the DNA is TGTGCCACCAGCAGAGGGGGAGGAGATGGCTACACCTTC. Amino acid sequence: CATSRGGGDGYTF.